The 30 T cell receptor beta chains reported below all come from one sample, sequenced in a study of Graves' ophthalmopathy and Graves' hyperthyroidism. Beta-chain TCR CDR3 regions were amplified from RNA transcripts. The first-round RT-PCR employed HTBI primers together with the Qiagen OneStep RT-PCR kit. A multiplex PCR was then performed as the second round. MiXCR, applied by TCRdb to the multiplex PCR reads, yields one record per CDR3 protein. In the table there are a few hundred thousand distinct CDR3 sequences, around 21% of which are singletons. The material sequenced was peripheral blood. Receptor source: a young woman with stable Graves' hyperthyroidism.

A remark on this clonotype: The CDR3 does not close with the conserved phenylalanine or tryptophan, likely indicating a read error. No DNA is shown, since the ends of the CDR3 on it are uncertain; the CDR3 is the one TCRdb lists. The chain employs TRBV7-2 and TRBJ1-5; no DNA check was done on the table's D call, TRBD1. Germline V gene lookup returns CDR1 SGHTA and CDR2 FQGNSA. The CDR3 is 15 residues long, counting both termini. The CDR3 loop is CASSETGAINQPQQV.

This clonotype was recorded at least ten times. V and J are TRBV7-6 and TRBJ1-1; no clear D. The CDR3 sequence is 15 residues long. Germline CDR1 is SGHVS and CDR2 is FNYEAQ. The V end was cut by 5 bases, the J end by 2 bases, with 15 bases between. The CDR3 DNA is TGTGCCAGCAGCCTAGTTGACATTACAAACACTGAAGCTTTCTTT. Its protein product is CASSLVDITNTEAFF.

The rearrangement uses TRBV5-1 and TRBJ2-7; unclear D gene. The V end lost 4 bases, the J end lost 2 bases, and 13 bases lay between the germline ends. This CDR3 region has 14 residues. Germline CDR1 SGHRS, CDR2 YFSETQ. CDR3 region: CASSKQDGTYEQYF. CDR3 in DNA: TGCGCCAGCAGCAAGCAGGACGGAACCTACGAGCAGTACTTC.

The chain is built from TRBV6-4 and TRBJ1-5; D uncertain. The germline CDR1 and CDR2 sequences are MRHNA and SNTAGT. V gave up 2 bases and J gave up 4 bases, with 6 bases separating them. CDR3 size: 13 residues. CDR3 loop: CASSDQPNQPQHF. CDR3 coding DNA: TGTGCCAGCAGTGACCAGCCAAATCAGCCCCAGCATTTT.

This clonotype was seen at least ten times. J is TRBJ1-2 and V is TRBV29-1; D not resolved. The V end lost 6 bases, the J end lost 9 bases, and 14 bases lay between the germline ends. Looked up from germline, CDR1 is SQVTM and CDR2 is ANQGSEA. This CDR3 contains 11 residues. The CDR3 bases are TGCAGCGTGGTTGGAGGGAGAAGCTACACCTTC. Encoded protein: CSVVGGRSYTF. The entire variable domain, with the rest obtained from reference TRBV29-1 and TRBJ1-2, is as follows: SAVISQKPSRDICQRGTSLTIQCQVDSQVTMMFWYRQQPGQSLTLIATANQGSEATYESGFVIDKFPISRPNLTFSTLTVSNMSPEDSSIYLCSVVGGRSYTFGSGTRLTVV.

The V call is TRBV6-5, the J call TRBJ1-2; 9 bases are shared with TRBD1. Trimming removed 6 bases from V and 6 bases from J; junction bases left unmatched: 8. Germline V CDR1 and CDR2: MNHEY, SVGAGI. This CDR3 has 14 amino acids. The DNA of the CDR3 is TGTGCCAGCAGGAACTCGGGACAGGGAAATGGCTACACCTTC. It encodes CASRNSGQGNGYTF.

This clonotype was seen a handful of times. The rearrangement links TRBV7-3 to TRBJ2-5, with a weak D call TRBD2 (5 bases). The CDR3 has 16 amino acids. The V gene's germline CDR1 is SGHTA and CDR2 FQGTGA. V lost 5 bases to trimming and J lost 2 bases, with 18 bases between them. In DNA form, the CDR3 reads TGTGCCAGCAGCAATTGGAGGCAGATTAATCAAGAGACCCAGTACTTC. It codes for CASSNWRQINQETQYF.

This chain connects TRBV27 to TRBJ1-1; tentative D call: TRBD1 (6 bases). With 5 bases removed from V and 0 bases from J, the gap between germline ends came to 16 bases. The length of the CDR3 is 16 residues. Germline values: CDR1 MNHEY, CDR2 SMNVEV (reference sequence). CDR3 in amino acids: CASSKGGGMMNTEAFF. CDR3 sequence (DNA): TGTGCCAGCAGTAAGGGTGGGGGCATGATGAACACTGAAGCTTTCTTT.

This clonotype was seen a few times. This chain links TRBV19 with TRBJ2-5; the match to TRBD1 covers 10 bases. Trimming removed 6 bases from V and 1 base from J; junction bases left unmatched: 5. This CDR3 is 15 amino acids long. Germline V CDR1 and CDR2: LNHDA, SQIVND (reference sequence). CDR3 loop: CASSAGTGVQETQYF. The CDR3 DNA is TGTGCCAGTAGCGCCGGGACAGGGGTCCAAGAGACCCAGTACTTC.

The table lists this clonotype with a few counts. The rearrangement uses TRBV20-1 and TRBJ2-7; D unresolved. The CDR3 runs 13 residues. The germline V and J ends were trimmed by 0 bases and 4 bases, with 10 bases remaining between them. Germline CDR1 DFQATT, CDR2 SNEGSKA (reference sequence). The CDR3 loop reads CSARDKLWYEQYF. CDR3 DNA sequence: TGCAGTGCTAGAGATAAATTATGGTACGAGCAGTACTTC.

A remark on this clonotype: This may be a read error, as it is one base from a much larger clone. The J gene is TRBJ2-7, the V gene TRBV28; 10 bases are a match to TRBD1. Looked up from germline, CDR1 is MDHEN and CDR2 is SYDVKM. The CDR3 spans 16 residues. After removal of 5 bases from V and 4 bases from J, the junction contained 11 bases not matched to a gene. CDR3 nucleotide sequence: TGTGCCAGCAGTCTCACTTTCGGGACAGGGGTTTACGAGCAGTACTTC. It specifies CASSLTFGTGVYEQYF.

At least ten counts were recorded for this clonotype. CDR3 DNA: TGTGCCAGCAGTTTCCCCACCGGGGAGCTGTTTTTT. Amino acid sequence: CASSFPTGELFF. This rearrangement joins TRBV12-3 or TRBV12-4 to TRBJ2-2; no firm D call. V lost 3 bases to trimming and J lost 4 bases, with 3 bases between them. CDR3 size: 12 residues.

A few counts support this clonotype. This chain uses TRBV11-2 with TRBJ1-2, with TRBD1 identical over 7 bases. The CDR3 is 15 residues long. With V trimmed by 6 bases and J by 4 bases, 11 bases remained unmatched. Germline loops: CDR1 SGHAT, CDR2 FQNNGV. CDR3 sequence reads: CASRPPGQNCYGYTF. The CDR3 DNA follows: TGTGCCAGCAGGCCCCCGGGACAGAATTGCTATGGCTACACCTTC.

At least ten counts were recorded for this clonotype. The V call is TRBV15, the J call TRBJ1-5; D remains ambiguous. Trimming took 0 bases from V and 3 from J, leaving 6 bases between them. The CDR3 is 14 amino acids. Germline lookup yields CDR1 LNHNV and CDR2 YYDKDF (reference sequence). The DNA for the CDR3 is TGTGCCACCAGCAGAGATGTTATCAATCAGCCCCAGCATTTT. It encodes CATSRDVINQPQHF.

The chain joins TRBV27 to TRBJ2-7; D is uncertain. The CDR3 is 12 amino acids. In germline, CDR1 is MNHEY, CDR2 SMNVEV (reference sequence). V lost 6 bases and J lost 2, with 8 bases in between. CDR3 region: CASSPNAYEQYF. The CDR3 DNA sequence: TGTGCCAGCAGCCCAAACGCCTACGAGCAGTACTTC.

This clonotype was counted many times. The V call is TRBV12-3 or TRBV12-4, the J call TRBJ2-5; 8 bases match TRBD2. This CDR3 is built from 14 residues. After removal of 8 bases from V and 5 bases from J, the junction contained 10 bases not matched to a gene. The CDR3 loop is CASSEREGIETQYF. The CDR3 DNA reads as TGTGCCAGCTCGGAACGGGAGGGCATCGAGACCCAGTACTTC.

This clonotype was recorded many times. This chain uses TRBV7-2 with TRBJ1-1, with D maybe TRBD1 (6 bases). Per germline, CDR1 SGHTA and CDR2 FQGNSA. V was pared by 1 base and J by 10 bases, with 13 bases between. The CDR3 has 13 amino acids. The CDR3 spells CASSLEQGTRAFF. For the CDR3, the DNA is TGTGCCAGCAGCTTAGAACAGGGAACGCGAGCTTTCTTT.

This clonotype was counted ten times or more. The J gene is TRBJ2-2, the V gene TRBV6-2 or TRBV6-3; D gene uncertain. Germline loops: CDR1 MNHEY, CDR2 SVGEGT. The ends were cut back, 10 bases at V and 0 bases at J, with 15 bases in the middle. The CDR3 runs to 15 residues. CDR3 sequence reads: CATQAWVTNTGELFF. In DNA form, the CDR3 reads TGTGCCACCCAGGCGTGGGTTACGAACACCGGGGAGCTGTTTTTT.

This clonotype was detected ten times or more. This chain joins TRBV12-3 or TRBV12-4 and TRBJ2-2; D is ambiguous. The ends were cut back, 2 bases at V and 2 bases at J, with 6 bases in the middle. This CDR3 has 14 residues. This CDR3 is CASSLQVNTGELFF. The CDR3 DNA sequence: TGTGCCAGCAGTTTACAGGTCAACACCGGGGAGCTGTTTTTT.

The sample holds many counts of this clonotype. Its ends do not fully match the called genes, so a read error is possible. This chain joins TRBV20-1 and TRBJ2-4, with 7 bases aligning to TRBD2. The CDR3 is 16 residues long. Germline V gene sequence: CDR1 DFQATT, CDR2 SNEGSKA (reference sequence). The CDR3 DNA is TGCAGTGCTACAGACCATGGAACAGGAGCGGGGAACATTAAGTACTTC. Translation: CSATDHGTGAGNIKYF.

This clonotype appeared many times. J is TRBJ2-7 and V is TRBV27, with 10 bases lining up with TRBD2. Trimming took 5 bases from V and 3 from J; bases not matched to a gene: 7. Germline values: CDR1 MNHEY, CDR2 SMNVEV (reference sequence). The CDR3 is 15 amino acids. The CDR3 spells CASSSDSGRSYEQYF. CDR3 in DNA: TGTGCCAGCAGTAGCGATAGCGGGAGGAGCTACGAGCAGTACTTC.

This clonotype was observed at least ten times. CDR3 sequence: CASSYSRGYYEQYF. The CDR3 nucleotides are TGTGCCAGCAGCTATTCGCGGGGGTACTACGAGCAGTACTTC. V and J are TRBV13 and TRBJ2-7, with 7 positions matching TRBD2. Germline V CDR1 and CDR2: PRHDT, FYEKMQ (reference sequence). The CDR3 is made up of 14 amino acids. The J segment lost 3 bases and the V segment lost 4 bases, leaving 6 bases of the junction unmatched.

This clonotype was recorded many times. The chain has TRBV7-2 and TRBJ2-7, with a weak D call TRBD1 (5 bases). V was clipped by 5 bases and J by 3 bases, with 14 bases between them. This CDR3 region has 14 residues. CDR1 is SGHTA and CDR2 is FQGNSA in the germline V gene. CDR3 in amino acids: CASSPQGLDYEQYF. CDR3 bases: TGTGCCAGCAGCCCGCAGGGTCTAGACTACGAGCAGTACTTC. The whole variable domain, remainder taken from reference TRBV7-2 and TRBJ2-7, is GAGVSQSPSNKVTEKGKDVELRCDPISGHTALYWYRQSLGQGLEFLIYFQGNSAPDKSGLPSDRFSAERTGGSVSTLTIQRTQQEDSAVYLCASSPQGLDYEQYFGPGTRLTVT.

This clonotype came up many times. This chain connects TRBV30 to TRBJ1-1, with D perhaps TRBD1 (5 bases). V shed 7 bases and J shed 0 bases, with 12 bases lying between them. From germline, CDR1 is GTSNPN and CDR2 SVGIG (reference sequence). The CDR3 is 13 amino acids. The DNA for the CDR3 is TGTGCCTCCCCAGGGCGGGTGAACACTGAAGCTTTCTTT. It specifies CASPGRVNTEAFF.

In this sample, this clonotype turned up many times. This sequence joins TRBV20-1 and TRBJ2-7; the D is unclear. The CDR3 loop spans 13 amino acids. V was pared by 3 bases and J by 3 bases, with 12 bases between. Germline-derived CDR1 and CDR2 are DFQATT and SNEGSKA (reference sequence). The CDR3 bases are TGCAGTGCTAGCGGGCTCAATAACTACGAGCAGTACTTC. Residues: CSASGLNNYEQYF.

In nucleotides, the CDR3 is TGTGCCAGCAGCTTATATAAAGAGACCCAGTACTTC. This codes for CASSLYKETQYF. The rearrangement joins TRBV7-2 to TRBJ2-5; no clear D. The CDR3 is 12 residues long. From germline, CDR1 is SGHTA and CDR2 FQGNSA. Trimming cost V 2 bases and J 3 bases, with 4 bases left between them.

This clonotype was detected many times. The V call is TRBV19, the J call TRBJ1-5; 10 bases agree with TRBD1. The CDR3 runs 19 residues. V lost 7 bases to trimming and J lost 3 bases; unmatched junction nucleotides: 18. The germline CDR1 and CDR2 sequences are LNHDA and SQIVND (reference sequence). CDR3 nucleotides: TGTGCCAGTACCGCCCGGGACAGGGGAACGGTTTTCAACAATCAGCCCCAGCATTTT. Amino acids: CASTARDRGTVFNNQPQHF.

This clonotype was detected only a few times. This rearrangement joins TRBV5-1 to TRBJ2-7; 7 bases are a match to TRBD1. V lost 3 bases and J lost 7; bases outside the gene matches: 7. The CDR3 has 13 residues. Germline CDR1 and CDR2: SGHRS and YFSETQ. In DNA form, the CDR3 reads TGCGCCAGCAGCTCCCAGGGGGTGGAAGAGCAGTACTTC. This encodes CASSSQGVEEQYF. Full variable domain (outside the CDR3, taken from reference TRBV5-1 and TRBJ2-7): KAGVTQTPRYLIKTRGQQVTLSCSPISGHRSVSWYQQTPGQGLQFLFEYFSETQRNKGNFPGRFSGRQFSNSRSEMNVSTLELGDSALYLCASSSQGVEEQYFGPGTRLTVT.

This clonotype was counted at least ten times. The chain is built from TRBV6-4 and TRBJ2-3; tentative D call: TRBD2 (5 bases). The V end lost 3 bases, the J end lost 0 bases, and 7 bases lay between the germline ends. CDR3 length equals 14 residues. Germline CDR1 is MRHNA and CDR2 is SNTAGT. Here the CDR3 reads CASSETRSTDTQYF. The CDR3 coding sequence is TGTGCCAGCAGTGAAACTAGAAGCACAGATACGCAGTATTTT.

Here the CDR3 reads CASCDAFTSYEQYF. The CDR3 DNA sequence: TGTGCCAGCTGCGACGCCTTTACGTCCTACGAGCAGTACTTC. The J gene is TRBJ2-7, the V gene TRBV6-2 or TRBV6-3; unclear D gene. CDR3 length: 14 residues. Germline V lookup: CDR1 MNHEY, CDR2 SVGEGT. The V and J ends lost 8 bases and 1 base respectively, with 15 bases between them.